This TCR beta chain was sequenced for a study of cytomegalovirus exposure and HLA in healthy donors. Points from the study as a whole: In an earlier analysis, in roughly 600 donors, most V segments appeared productive either ~87% or ~30% of the time.

As concerns this clone: As yet, its antigen is unknown.

The PCR contained 60 Vbeta and 13 Jbeta primers. The assay was immunoSEQ multiplex PCR, and TCRdb's table has in-frame clones only and misses some. Of under 170,000 clones in the sample, 75% to 85% are singletons; the top ten hold 3.5%. This CDR3 has 18 amino acids. V shed 3 bases and J 4 bases; nucleotides not matched to a gene: 13. Germline V gives CDR1 SGHRS, CDR2 YFSETQ. Sample: PBMCs. The receptor was isolated from a human donor in good health. This chain joins TRBV5-1 and TRBJ2-3; 11 bases match TRBD2. The CDR3 reads CASSSLGPLAGGADTQYF. The CDR3 bases are TGCGCCAGCAGCTCCCTCGGCCCGCTAGCGGGAGGAGCAGATACGCAGTATTTT. Variable domain in full (rest from reference TRBV5-1 and TRBJ2-3): KAGVTQTPRYLIKTRGQQVTLSCSPISGHRSVSWYQQTPGQGLQFLFEYFSETQRNKGNFPGRFSGRQFSNSRSEMNVSTLELGDSALYLCASSSLGPLAGGADTQYFGPGTRLTVL.